This T cell receptor (beta chain) originates from a study of blood T cell repertoires in COVID-19. Study-wide background: Nucleic acid was either cDNA or gDNA, and it came from T cells, B-cell-depleted T cells, or PBMCs.

Germline CDR1 is MNHNY and CDR2 is SVGAGI (reference sequence). V shed 7 bases and J shed 3 bases, with 18 bases lying between them. The CDR3 sequence is 16 residues long. TCRdb's table, derived via immunoSEQ multiplex PCR, lists solely in-frame clones and lacks some. This sample yields 150,000 or so clones, of which 79% are seen a single time; 8% to 8.5% belongs to the top ten. Sequenced material: peripheral blood. The chain has TRBV6-6 and TRBJ2-2; weak D call: TRBD2 (6 bases). The sequence derives from a woman aged 60-75 years with COVID-19, enrolled during active disease. This chain's CDR3 is CASIEPGLAYTGELFF. The CDR3 nucleotides are TGTGCCAGCATCGAACCGGGACTGGCTTACACCGGGGAGCTGTTTTTT.